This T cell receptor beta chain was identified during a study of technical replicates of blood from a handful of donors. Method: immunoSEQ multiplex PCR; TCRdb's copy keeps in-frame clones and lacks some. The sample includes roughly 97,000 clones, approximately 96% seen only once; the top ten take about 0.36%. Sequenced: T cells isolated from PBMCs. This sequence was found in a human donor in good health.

The CDR3, as DNA: TGCGCCAGCAGCCAAGATCCGGTTGAGGGAAGCTCCTACAATGAGCAGTTCTTC. Protein: CASSQDPVEGSSYNEQFF. The V and J genes are TRBV4-1 and TRBJ2-1; D possibly corresponds to TRBD2 (5 bases). The ends were cut back, 0 bases at V and 0 bases at J, with 15 bases in the middle. The V gene's germline CDR1 is MGHRA and CDR2 YSYEKL. CDR3 length: 18 amino acids.